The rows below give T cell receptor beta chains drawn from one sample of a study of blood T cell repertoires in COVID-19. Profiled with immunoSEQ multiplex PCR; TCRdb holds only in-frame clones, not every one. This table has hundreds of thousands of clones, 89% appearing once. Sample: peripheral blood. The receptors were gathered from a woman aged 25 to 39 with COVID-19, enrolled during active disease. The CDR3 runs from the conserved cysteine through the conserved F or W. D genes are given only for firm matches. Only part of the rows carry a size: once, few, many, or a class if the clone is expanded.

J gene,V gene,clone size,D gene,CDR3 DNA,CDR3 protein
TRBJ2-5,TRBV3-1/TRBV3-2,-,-,TGTGCCAGCAGCCGGCCGGGACAAGAGACCCAGTACTTC,CASSRPGQETQYF
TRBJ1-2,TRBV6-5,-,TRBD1,TGTGCCAGCAGTTTTGGCCAGGGGGACTATGGCTACACCTTC,CASSFGQGDYGYTF
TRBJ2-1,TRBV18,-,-,TGTGCCAGCTCACCACGGGCAGGGGGGGAGCAGTTCTTC,CASSPRAGGEQFF
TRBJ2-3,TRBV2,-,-,TGTGCCAGCAGGGACAACCTAGCGGATACGCAGTATTTT,CASRDNLADTQYF
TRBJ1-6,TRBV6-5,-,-,TGTGCCAGCAGTACCGGGACTACCTCGGCCCTCCACTTT,CASSTGTTSALHF
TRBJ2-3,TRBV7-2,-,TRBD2,TGTGCCAGCAGCTTAGTCGGACTAGCGGCAGATACGCAGTATTTT,CASSLVGLAADTQYF
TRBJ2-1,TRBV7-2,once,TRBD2,TGTGCCAGCAGCCTTATTAGCGGGAGAGAGCAGTTCTTC,CASSLISGREQFF
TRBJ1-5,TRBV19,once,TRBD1,TGTGCCAGTAGTACCACGGGACAGGTGGCAATCGGGCCCCAGCATTTT,CASSTTGQVAIGPQHF
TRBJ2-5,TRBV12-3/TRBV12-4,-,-,TGTGCCAGCAGTTTAGGAGGGGGAGAGACCCAGTACTTC,CASSLGGGETQYF
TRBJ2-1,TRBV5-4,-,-,TGTGCCAGCAGCTTGTATGGGACTGGGAAGTTCTTC,CASSLYGTGKFF
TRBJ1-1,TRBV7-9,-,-,TGTGCCAGCAGCCCCCAAGCGTTCGTGGATCTTGAAGCTTTCTTT,CASSPQAFVDLEAFF
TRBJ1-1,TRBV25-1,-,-,TGTGCCAGCAGGGAGGGGCACACTGAAGCTTTCTTT,CASREGHTEAFF
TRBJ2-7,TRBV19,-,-,TGTGCCAGTTCCCAAGGGGGGGGCTACGAGCAGTACTTC,CASSQGGGYEQYF
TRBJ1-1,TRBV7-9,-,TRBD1,TGTGCCAGCAGCTTAAGGGATGGGACAGGGAACACTGAAGCTTTCTTT,CASSLRDGTGNTEAFF
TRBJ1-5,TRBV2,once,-,TGTGCCAGCAGTGATGCCAGTAATTATCAGCCCCAGCATTTT,CASSDASNYQPQHF
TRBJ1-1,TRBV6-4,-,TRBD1,TGTGCCAGCAGTGACTCAGGGACAGGGGGAGCTTTCTTT,CASSDSGTGGAFF
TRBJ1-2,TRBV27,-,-,TGTGCCAGCAGTTCGCCAGGGTCTAACTATGGCTACACCTTC,CASSSPGSNYGYTF
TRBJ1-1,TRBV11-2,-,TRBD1,TGTGCCAGCAGACGGGTGGGACAGGGGGTGAACACTGAAGCTTTCTTT,CASRRVGQGVNTEAFF
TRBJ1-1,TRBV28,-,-,TGTGCCAGCAGTCCTAGGACAGCTGAAGCTTTCTTT,CASSPRTAEAFF
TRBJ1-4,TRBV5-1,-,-,TGCGCCAGCAGCTTACAGGGCATGGATGAAAAACTGTTTTTT,CASSLQGMDEKLFF
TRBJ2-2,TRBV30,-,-,TGTGCCTGGAGTGGACTGGGGAACACCGGGGAGCTGTTTTTT,CAWSGLGNTGELFF
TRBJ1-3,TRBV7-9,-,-,TGTGCCAGCAGCGCACCACAGGGAATTGGAAACACCATATATTTT,CASSAPQGIGNTIYF
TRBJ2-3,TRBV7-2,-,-,TGTGCCAGCAGCTTAGACACCAATACGCAGTATTTT,CASSLDTNTQYF
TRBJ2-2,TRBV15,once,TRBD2,TGTGCCACCAGCTTTGGGGGGGTAGGCACCGGGGAGCTGTTTTTT,CATSFGGVGTGELFF
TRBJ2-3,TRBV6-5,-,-,TGTGCCAGCAGTATTGCGTTAGCCACAGATACGCAGTATTTT,CASSIALATDTQYF
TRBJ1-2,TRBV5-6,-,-,TGTGCCAGCAGCCACCAAAACAGGGCCCGGGGCTACACCTTC,CASSHQNRARGYTF
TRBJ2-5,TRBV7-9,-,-,TGTGCCAGCAGCTTTAATGCGGCGGCACAAGAGACCCAGTACTTC,CASSFNAAAQETQYF
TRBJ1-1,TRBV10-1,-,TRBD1,TGCGCCAGCAGTGGTTTCGACAGGGAGAACACTGAAGCTTTCTTT,CASSGFDRENTEAFF
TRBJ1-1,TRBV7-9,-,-,TGTGCCAGCAGCTGGGGCTCGGGTACTGAAGCTTTCTTT,CASSWGSGTEAFF
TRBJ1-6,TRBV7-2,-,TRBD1,TGTGCCAGCAGCTTGACAGGGGGCTATAATTCACCCCTCCACTTT,CASSLTGGYNSPLHF
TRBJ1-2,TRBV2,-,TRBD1,TGTGCCAGCCAAACTCTTACAGGGGGCGACTATGGCTACACCTTC,CASQTLTGGDYGYTF
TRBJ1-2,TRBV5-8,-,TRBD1,TGTGCCAGCAGCCGGGGACAGGAAGGGTATGGCTACACCTTC,CASSRGQEGYGYTF
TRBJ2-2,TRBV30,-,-,TGTGCCTGGAGTGTTATAGTTTCCGCCGGGGAGCTGTTTTTT,CAWSVIVSAGELFF
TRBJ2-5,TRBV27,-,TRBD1,TGTGCCAGCAGTTCCGGGACAGGGGGCGCCGAGACCCAGTACTTC,CASSSGTGGAETQYF
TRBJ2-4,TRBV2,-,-,TGTGCCAGCAGTCAACTAGTCGCCAAAAACATTCAGTACTTC,CASSQLVAKNIQYF
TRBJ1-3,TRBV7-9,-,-,TGTGCCAGCAGGAGCGGGGGTTCCGGAAACACCATATATTTT,CASRSGGSGNTIYF
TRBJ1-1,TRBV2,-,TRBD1,TGTGCCATCCCAGGGGGTCGGACTGAAGCTTTCTTT,CAIPGGRTEAFF
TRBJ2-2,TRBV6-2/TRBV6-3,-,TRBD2,TGTGCCAGCAGTTACCCTCCACCGGGACTAGCGAACACCGGGGAGCTGTTTTTT,CASSYPPPGLANTGELFF
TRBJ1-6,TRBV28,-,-,TGTGCCAGCAGTTTATTGGGTGGGCAGCCGAGCTCCTATAATTCACCCCTCCACTTT,CASSLLGGQPSSYNSPLHF
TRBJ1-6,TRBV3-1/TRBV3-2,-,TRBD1,TGTGCCAGCAGCTTCCGGCTCAGGACAGGGGCACTTCCCCTCCACTTT,CASSFRLRTGALPLHF
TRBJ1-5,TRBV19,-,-,TGTGCCAGTAGTATGGCGGCAGGGGATCAGCCCCAGCATTTT,CASSMAAGDQPQHF